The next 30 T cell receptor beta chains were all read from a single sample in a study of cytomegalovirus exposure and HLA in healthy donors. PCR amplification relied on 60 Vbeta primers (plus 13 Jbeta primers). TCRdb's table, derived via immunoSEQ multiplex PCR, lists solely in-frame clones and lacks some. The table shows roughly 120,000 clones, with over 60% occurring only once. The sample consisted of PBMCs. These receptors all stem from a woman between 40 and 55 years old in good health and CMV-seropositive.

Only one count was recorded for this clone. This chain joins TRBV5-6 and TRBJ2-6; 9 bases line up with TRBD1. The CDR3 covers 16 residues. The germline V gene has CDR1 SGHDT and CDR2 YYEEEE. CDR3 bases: TGTGCTTCCGGCAGGGACAGGGTGGGCGGGGCCAACGTCCTGACTTTC. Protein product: CASGRDRVGGANVLTF.

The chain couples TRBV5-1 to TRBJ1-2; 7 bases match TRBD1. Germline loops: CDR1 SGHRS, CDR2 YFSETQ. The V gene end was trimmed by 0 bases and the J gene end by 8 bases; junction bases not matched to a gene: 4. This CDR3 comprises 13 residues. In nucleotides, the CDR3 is TGCGCCAGCAGCTTGGACAGGGGTGACGGCTACACCTTC. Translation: CASSLDRGDGYTF.

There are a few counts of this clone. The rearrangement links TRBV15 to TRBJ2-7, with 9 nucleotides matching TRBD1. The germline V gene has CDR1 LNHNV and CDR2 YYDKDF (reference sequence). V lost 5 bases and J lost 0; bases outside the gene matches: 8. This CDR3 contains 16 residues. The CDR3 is CATSPGQGYSSYEQYF. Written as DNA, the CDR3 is TGTGCCACCAGCCCCGGACAGGGGTATTCCTCCTACGAGCAGTACTTC.

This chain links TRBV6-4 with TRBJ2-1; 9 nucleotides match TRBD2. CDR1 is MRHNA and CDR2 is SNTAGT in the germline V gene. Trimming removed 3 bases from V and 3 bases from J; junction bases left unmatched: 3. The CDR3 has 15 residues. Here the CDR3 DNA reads TGTGCCAGCAGTGAGCGGGGGGGAATCTACAATGAGCAGTTCTTC. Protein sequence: CASSERGGIYNEQFF.

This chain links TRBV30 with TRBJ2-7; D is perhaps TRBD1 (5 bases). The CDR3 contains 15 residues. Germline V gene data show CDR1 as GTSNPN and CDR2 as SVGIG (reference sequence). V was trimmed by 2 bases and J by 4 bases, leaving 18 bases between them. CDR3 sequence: CAWSPKWGIHYEQYF. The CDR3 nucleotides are TGTGCCTGGAGTCCCAAGTGGGGCATCCATTACGAGCAGTACTTC.

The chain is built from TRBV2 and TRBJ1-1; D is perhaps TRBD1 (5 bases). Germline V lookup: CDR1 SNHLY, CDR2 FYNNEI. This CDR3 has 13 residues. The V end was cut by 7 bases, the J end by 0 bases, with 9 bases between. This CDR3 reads CASTRQLNTEAFF. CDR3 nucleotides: TGTGCCAGCACCCGACAGCTGAACACTGAAGCTTTCTTT.

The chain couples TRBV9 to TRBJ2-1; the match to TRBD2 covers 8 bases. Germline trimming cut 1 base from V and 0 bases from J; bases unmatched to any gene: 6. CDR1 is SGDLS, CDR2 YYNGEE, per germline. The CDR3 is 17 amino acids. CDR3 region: CASSVPTGGGSYNEQFF. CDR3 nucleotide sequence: TGTGCCAGCAGCGTACCTACGGGGGGGGGCTCCTACAATGAGCAGTTCTTC.

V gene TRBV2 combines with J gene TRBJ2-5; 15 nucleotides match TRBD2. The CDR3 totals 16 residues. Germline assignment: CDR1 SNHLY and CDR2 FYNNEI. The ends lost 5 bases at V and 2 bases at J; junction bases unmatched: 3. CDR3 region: CASSKGLAGGQETQYF. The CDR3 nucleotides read TGTGCCAGCAGTAAAGGACTAGCGGGGGGGCAAGAGACCCAGTACTTC.

The CDR3 DNA reads as TGCGCCAGCAGCCAAGGTGGGCAGGGCGGCGGGGAGCTGTTTTTT. Translation gives CASSQGGQGGGELFF. The chain has TRBV4-1 and TRBJ2-2, with D perhaps TRBD1 (5 bases). The CDR3 spans 15 residues. V lost 1 base and J lost 7, with 13 bases in between. Germline values: CDR1 MGHRA, CDR2 YSYEKL.

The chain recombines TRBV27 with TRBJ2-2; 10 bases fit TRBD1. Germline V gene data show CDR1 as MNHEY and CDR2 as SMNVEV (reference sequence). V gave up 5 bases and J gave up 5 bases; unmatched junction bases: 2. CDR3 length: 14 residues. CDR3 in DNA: TGTGCCAGCAGTCGGACAGGGGGAACCGGGGAGCTGTTTTTT. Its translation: CASSRTGGTGELFF.

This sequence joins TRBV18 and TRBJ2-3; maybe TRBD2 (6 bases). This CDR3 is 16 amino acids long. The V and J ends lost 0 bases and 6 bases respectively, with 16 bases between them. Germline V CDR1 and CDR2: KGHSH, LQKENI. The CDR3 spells CASSPPLALGTDTQYF. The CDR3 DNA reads TGTGCCAGCTCACCACCGCTAGCGCTTGGGACCGATACGCAGTATTTT.

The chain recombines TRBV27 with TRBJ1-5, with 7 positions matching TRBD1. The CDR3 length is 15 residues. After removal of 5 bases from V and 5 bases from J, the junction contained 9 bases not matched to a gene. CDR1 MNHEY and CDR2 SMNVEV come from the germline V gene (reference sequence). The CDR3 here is CASSPRGDYHQPQHF. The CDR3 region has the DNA TGTGCCAGCAGTCCCAGGGGGGATTACCATCAGCCCCAGCATTTT.

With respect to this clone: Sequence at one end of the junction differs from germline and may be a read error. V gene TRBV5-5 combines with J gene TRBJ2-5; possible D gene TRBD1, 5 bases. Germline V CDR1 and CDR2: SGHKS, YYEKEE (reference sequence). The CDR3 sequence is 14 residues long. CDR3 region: CASSIHFKGETQYF. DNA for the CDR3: TGCGCCAGCAGCATCCACTTCAAGGGGGAGACCCAGTACTTC.

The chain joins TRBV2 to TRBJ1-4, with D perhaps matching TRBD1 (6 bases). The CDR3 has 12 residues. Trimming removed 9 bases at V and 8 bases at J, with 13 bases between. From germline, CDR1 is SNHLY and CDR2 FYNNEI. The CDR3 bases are TGTGCCAGTTCAGGGGTAGGGGAAAAACTGTTTTTT. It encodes CASSGVGEKLFF. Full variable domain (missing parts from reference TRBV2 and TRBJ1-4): EPEVTQTPSHQVTQMGQEVILRCVPISNHLYFYWYRQILGQKVEFLVSFYNNEISEKSEIFDDQFSVERPDGSNFTLKIRSTKLEDSAMYFCASSGVGEKLFFGSGTQLSVL.

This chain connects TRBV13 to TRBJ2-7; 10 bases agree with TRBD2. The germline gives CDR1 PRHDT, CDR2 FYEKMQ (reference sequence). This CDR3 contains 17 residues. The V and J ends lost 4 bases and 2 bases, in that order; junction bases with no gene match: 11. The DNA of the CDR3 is TGTGCCAGCAGCTCCGAGGGACTAGCGCTTACACCCTACGAGCAGTACTTC. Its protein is CASSSEGLALTPYEQYF.

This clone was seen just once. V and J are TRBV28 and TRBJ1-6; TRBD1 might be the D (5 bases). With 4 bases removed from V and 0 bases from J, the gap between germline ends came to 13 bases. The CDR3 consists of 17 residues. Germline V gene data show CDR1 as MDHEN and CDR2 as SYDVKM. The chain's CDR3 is CASSSTRGFSYNSPLHF. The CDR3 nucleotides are TGTGCCAGCAGTTCTACCCGGGGGTTCTCCTATAATTCACCCCTCCACTTT.

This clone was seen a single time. The CDR3 sequence is CASSWDRDNEQFF. CDR3 nucleotides: TGTGCCAGCAGTTGGGACAGGGACAATGAGCAGTTCTTC. J is TRBJ2-1 and V is TRBV27; 9 nucleotides align to TRBD1. Germline CDR1 reads MNHEY; CDR2 reads SMNVEV (reference sequence). CDR3 length equals 13 residues. The junction had 0 bases not matched to a gene; V was cut back by 4 bases and J by 5 bases.

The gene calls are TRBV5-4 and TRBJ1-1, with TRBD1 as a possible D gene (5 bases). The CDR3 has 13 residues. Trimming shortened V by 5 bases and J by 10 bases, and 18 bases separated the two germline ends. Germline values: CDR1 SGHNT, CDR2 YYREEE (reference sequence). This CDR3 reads CASRERDSRGAFF. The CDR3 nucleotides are TGTGCCAGCAGGGAACGGGACTCCAGAGGAGCTTTCTTT.

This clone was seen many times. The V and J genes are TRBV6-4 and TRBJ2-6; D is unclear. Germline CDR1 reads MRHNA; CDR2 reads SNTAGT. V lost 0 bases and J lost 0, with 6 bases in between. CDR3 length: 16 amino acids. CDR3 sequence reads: CASSDSSGSGANVLTF. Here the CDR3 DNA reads TGTGCCAGCAGTGACTCGTCCGGCTCTGGGGCCAACGTCCTGACTTTC.

The DNA of the CDR3 is TGTGCCAGCAGCTTCCGGGACAGGGCCTCCTACGAGCAGTACTTC. It is translated as CASSFRDRASYEQYF. J is TRBJ2-7 and V is TRBV5-4; 9 bases line up with TRBD1. The CDR3 loop spans 15 amino acids. CDR1 SGHNT and CDR2 YYREEE come from the germline V gene (reference sequence). The junction had 3 bases not matched to a gene; V was cut back by 2 bases and J by 0 bases.

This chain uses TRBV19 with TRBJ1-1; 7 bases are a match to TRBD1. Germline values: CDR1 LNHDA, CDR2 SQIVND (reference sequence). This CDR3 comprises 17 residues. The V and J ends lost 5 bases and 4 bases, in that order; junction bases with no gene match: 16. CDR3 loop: CASSFLGLQGTSTEAFF. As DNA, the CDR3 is TGTGCCAGTAGTTTCTTGGGCCTACAGGGGACGAGCACTGAAGCTTTCTTT.

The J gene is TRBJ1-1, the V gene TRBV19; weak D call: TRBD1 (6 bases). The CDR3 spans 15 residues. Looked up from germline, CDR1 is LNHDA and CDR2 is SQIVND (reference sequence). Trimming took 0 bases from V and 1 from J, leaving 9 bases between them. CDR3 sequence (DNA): TGTGCCAGTAGTATAGAAGGACAGCCGAACACTGAAGCTTTCTTT. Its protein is CASSIEGQPNTEAFF.

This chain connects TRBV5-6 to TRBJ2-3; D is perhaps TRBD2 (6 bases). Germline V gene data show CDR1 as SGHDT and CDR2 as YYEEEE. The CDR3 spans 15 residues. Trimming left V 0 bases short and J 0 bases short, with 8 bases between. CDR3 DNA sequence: TGTGCCAGCAGCTTGGGGGGGAGGAGCACAGATACGCAGTATTTT. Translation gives CASSLGGRSTDTQYF. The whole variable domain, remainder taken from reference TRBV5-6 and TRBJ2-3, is DAGVTQSPTHLIKTRGQQVTLRCSPKSGHDTVSWYQQALGQGPQFIFQYYEEEERQRGNFPDRFSGHQFPNYSSELNVNALLLGDSALYLCASSLGGRSTDTQYFGPGTRLTVL.

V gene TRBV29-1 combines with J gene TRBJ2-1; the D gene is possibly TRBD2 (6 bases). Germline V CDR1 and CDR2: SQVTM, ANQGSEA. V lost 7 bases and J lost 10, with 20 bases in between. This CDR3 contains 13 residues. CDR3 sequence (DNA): TGCAGCGCCTCCCCCCGGGCGGCGGGGGAGCAGTTCTTC. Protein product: CSASPRAAGEQFF.

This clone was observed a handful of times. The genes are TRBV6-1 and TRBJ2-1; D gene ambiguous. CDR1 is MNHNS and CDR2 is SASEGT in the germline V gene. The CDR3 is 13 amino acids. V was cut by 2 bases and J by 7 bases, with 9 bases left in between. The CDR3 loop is CASSEFVANEQFF. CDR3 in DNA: TGTGCCAGCAGTGAATTTGTAGCAAATGAGCAGTTCTTC.

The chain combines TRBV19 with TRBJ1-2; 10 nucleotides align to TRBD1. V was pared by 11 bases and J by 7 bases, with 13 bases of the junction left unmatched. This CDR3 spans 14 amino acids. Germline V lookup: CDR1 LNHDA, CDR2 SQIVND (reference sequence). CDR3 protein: CAVRDRGFDGGYTF. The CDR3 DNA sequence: TGTGCCGTCCGGGACAGGGGCTTCGACGGTGGCTACACCTTC.

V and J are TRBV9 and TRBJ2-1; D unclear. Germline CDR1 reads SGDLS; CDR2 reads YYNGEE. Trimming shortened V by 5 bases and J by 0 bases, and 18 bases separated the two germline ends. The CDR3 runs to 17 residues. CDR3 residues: CASSARDVGSSYNEQFF. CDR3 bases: TGTGCCAGCAGTGCTCGTGATGTCGGTTCCTCCTACAATGAGCAGTTCTTC.

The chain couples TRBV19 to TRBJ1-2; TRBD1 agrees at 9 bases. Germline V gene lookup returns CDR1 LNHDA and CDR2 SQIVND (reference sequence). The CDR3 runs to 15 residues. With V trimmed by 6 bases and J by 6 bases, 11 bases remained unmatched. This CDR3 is CASSPPGQGGNGYTF. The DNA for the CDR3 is TGTGCCAGTAGCCCACCGGGACAGGGAGGAAATGGCTACACCTTC.

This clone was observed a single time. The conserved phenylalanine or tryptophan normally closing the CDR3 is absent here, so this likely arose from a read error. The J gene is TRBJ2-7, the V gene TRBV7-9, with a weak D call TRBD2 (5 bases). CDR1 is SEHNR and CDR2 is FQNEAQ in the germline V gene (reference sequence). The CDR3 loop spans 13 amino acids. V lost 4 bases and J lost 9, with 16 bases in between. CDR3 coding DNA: TGTGCCAGCAGCTCCGACACACGCGGGTCGCAGTACCTC. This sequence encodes CASSSDTRGSQYL.

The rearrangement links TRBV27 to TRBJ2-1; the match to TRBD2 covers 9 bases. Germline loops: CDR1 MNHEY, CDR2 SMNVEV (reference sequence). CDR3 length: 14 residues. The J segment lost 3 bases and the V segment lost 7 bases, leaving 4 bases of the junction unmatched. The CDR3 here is CASTAGGSYNEQFF. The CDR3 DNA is TGTGCCAGCACGGCGGGAGGGAGCTACAATGAGCAGTTCTTC.